Below, 11 T cell receptor beta chains from the same sample are listed, as sequenced in a study of early T cells in non-severe SARS-CoV-2 infection. TCRdb reprocessed the 5' RACE reads via MiXCR and lists one record per CDR3 protein. The sample comprises 84,000 or so distinct CDR3 sequences, 14% to 15% of which are singletons, and approximately 11% rests with the top ten. The sample consisted of whole blood. Source of these receptors: an adult who was a healthcare worker with PCR-confirmed SARS-CoV-2 infection or an uninfected control (not recorded which).

This clonotype was seen more than once but under ten times. This chain uses TRBV28 with TRBJ1-4; D might be TRBD1 (6 bases). Germline loops: CDR1 MDHEN, CDR2 SYDVKM. V was cut by 3 bases and J by 7 bases, with 12 bases left in between. The CDR3 consists of 14 residues. As DNA, the CDR3 is TGTGCCAGCAGTTTTGGGGGGCTCGGTGAAAAACTGTTTTTT. It yields the protein CASSFGGLGEKLFF.

CDR3 amino acids: CAISESGGSDSSYNEQFF. CDR3 bases: TGTGCCATCAGTGAGTCAGGCGGCAGTGACTCCTCCTACAATGAGCAGTTCTTC. The V and J genes are TRBV10-3 and TRBJ2-1; no clear D. The ends were cut back, 0 bases at V and 0 bases at J, with 15 bases in the middle. This CDR3 spans 18 amino acids. Germline V gene sequence: CDR1 ENHRY, CDR2 SYGVKD.

The chain links TRBV10-2 to TRBJ2-7, with D unresolved. The germline CDR1 and CDR2 sequences are WSHSY and SAAADI. Trimming removed 6 bases from V and 6 bases from J, with 15 bases in between. The CDR3 runs 13 residues. This chain's CDR3 is CASRLPFQGEQYF. The CDR3 DNA sequence: TGCGCCAGCAGATTGCCGTTTCAAGGCGAGCAGTACTTC.

This clonotype was detected many times. The rearrangement joins TRBV7-9 to TRBJ1-5, with D perhaps TRBD1 (5 bases). The CDR3 runs to 12 residues. Germline V lookup: CDR1 SEHNR, CDR2 FQNEAQ (reference sequence). V was trimmed by 5 bases and J by 7 bases, leaving 9 bases between them. CDR3 DNA: TGTGCCAGCAGCCCTTCAGGGCAGCCCCAGCATTTT. Residues: CASSPSGQPQHF.

This clonotype was counted ten times or more. The V call is TRBV6-2 or TRBV6-3, the J call TRBJ2-1; 8 nucleotides agree with TRBD2. Germline CDR1 MNHEY, CDR2 SVGEGT. J lost 4 bases, V lost 2 bases, and 7 bases had no gene match. The CDR3 length is 16 residues. CDR3: CASSYAPSGGYNEQFF. In nucleotides, the CDR3 is TGTGCCAGCAGTTACGCCCCAAGCGGGGGATACAATGAGCAGTTCTTC.

The chain employs TRBV12-3 or TRBV12-4 and TRBJ2-1; 7 bases are a match to TRBD2. V lost 5 bases and J lost 8; bases outside the gene matches: 9. The CDR3 runs to 14 residues. CDR3: CASSPSGTFHEQFF. The CDR3 DNA sequence: TGTGCCAGCAGTCCCAGCGGGACCTTCCATGAGCAGTTCTTC.

This clonotype turned up a few times. CDR3 sequence: CASSYDSNYGYTF. In DNA, the CDR3 is TGTGCCAGCAGTTATGACTCTAACTATGGCTACACCTTC. The V call is TRBV27, the J call TRBJ1-2; D not resolved. V was clipped by 4 bases and J by 0 bases, with 6 bases between them. This CDR3 has 13 amino acids. In germline, CDR1 is MNHEY, CDR2 SMNVEV (reference sequence).

This clonotype was counted a few times. This chain joins TRBV28 and TRBJ1-1; D perhaps matches TRBD1 (6 bases). Trimming cost V 3 bases and J 1 base, with 9 bases left between them. Germline CDR1 and CDR2: MDHEN and SYDVKM. This CDR3 is 14 amino acids long. The CDR3 DNA is TGTGCCAGCAGTTTCCAGGGGACGAACACTGAAGCTTTCTTT. Protein sequence: CASSFQGTNTEAFF.

This clonotype was observed at least ten times. The CDR3 loop is CASSLGGTGFSTYGYTF. Written as DNA, the CDR3 is TGTGCCAGCAGCTTAGGAGGGACAGGCTTTTCGACCTATGGCTACACCTTC. V usage is TRBV7-2 and J usage is TRBJ1-2, with 8 positions matching TRBD1. V was clipped by 1 base and J by 4 bases; unmatched bases: 11. The germline V gene has CDR1 SGHTA and CDR2 FQGNSA. The length of the CDR3 is 17 residues.

In this sample, this clonotype turned up many times. This chain links TRBV29-1 with TRBJ2-3, with TRBD1 as a possible D gene (5 bases). The CDR3 is 15 residues long. Germline lookup yields CDR1 SQVTM and CDR2 ANQGSEA. The germline V and J ends were trimmed by 2 bases and 0 bases, with 12 bases remaining between them. CDR3 DNA: TGCAGCGTTGAACAGGGCCTCGGGAGCACAGATACGCAGTATTTT. Amino acids: CSVEQGLGSTDTQYF.

This chain links TRBV7-9 with TRBJ2-7, with no clear D. Trimming removed 4 bases from V and 3 bases from J, with 19 bases in between. There are 16 residues in the CDR3. The germline V gene has CDR1 SEHNR and CDR2 FQNEAQ (reference sequence). In nucleotides, the CDR3 is TGTGCCAGCAGCTCCAACCTCAAAGGTCGCGTCTACGAGCAGTACTTC. Protein: CASSSNLKGRVYEQYF.